This TCR beta chain was captured in a study of blood T cells in healthy people across ages (dated by TCRdb to about 2015). Regarding the study in general: In model experiments, template switching captured roughly one uniquely barcoded TCR beta cDNA molecule for every two T cells. To avoid experimental bias, donors of different ages were spread randomly across the sequencing lanes. The donors were divided into four age groups: young (average around 16 years), middle-aged (around 41), aged (62) and long-lived (82). Using deep sequencing normalized with unique cDNA molecular identifiers, the study measured how TCR beta repertoire diversity changes with age. Two additional independent replicas of 1 million unique cDNA reads from the same blood draw were analyzed for two donors (one aged 18 to 29 and one aged 80 or older).

Results the study describes overall, beyond this receptor: Compared with the aged group, the long-lived group had more naive CD4+ T cells, fewer expanded clones and increased TCR diversity, suggesting age selection. The CMV infection status of donors was not known, potentially confounding age-related changes in expanded clonotypes. Bulk unsorted PBMC profiling prevented conclusive comparison of naive and antigen-experienced compartments. As age increased, observed TCR beta diversity per million T cells dropped in a roughly linear way, and a significant reduction was already evident by age roughly 40. Observed TCR beta diversity correlated strongly with the percentage of naive T cells measured by flow cytometry. Estimates of total diversity based on one million sequenced T cells were regarded as lower bounds and as underestimates.

Library method: 5' RACE. The sequencer listed for this sample is Illumina HiSeq 2500. A second PCR of roughly 7 to 11 cycles was performed with a sample-barcoded 5' primer and a J-beta primer mix. A template-switch 5' adaptor carrying 12 random nucleotides introduced a unique molecular identifier onto each TCR beta cDNA molecule. Each sample yielded at least 2.5 million CDR3-containing paired-end reads. All of the RNA was converted into first-strand cDNA using the Mint cDNA synthesis kit, with a TRBC-specific oligonucleotide serving as the primer. Following uracil-DNA glycosylase treatment, all cDNA underwent a first 18-cycle PCR with the universal primers M1SS and BC2_uni_R. Per the authors' processing: Each sample was normalized by randomly selecting 1 million high-quality reads, each carrying a distinct molecular identifier. Instead of being binned into consensus sequences, reads that shared molecular identifiers were thrown out. CDR3 identification, clonotype clustering and error correction used MiTCR with a Q25 quality threshold and the strictest error-elimination algorithm. Lower-bound total TCR beta diversity was estimated with a nonparametric unseen species model using Euler transformation. TCRdb reprocessed the public reads (quality trimming at Q25 with fastp, clone calling with MiXCR) and kept in-frame beta chains. CDR3 protein duplicates are merged, each entry listing the most common genes and DNA. For this entry, the V and J calls and clone size follow TCRdb and not the study's own pipeline. The sample yields fewer than 1,000,000 distinct CDR3 sequences; 35% to 50% were counted once. 15% to 20% of the sample goes to the ten largest clones.

CDR1 and CDR2 were assigned from the germline V gene as MDHEN and SYDVKM. V is pared back by 5 bases and J by 8 bases, with 10 bases lying between the germline termini. From the cysteine up to the phenylalanine, the CDR3 has a length of 12 residues. CDR3 DNA only is kept here, 36 bases in frame from base 1. This clonotype was seen more than once but under ten times. Its antigen remains undetermined. Base qualities are missing; no much larger clone stands one base away. The roughly 39 donors, aged about 6 to 95 years, were systemically healthy Caucasian individuals from Russia. About 10 milliliters of peripheral blood were collected from each donor into EDTA-treated Vacutainer tubes. Ficoll-Paque density-gradient centrifugation was used to isolate PBMCs, with at least 7 million obtained per sample. Total RNA was extracted from PBMCs with Trizol reagent, with at least 5 micrograms obtained per sample. For every donor, an aliquot of PBMCs went through flow cytometry to measure the percentages of naive CD45RAhigh/CD27high T cells.

Recombination linked TRBV28 to TRBJ2-1, with no D gene named confidently. Specimen: blood. The receptor's source is a man older than 75 in good health. The nucleotides read TGTGCCAGCAGTGATCTGGGGTATGAGCAGTTCTTC. Translation gives CASSDLGYEQFF.